The 18 T cell receptor beta chains presented below share a single source sample, sequenced in a study of beta chain features in type 1 diabetes. cDNA synthesis used the whole RNA isolate, giving expressed TCRB sequences. Sequenced by immunoSEQ multiplex PCR; TCRdb stores in-frame clones only, minus some. The sample carries under 900,000 clones, roughly a sixth recorded once. What was sequenced was naive CD4+ T cells from blood. Receptor source: a woman aged 18-30 years in good health.

The chain is built from TRBV5-4 and TRBJ1-5; D gene uncertain. Deletions cut 3 bases from V and 6 bases from J, with 10 bases between. Germline CDR1 reads SGHNT; CDR2 reads YYREEE (reference sequence). The CDR3 sequence is 13 residues long. CDR3 residues: CASSSGLAQPQHF. The DNA of the CDR3 is TGTGCCAGCAGCTCGGGTCTAGCTCAGCCCCAGCATTTT.

The chain recombines TRBV28 with TRBJ2-1, with TRBD2 identical over 8 bases. Per the germline V gene, CDR1 is MDHEN and CDR2 is SYDVKM. This CDR3 has 15 residues. The junction had 10 bases not matched to a gene; V was cut back by 5 bases and J by 7 bases. For the CDR3, the DNA is TGTGCCAGCAGTACTCCAGCGGGAGTTGCTAATGAGCAGTTCTTC. Its protein product is CASSTPAGVANEQFF.

This clone was seen a few times. V is TRBV7-3 and J is TRBJ2-1; the D call may be TRBD1 or TRBD2 (5 bases each). Looked up from germline, CDR1 is SGHTA and CDR2 is FQGTGA. The CDR3 is made up of 15 amino acids. V lost 0 bases to trimming and J lost 2 bases, with 8 bases between them. The CDR3 DNA reads TGTGCCAGCAGCTTAACAGGGACCCCCTACAATGAGCAGTTCTTC. It encodes CASSLTGTPYNEQFF.

This clone appeared a few times. This chain connects TRBV7-2 to TRBJ2-2, with D possibly TRBD1 on 5 matching bases. Trimming removed 3 bases at V and 4 bases at J, with 9 bases between. CDR1 SGHTA and CDR2 FQGNSA come from the germline V gene. This CDR3 has 14 amino acids. CDR3 region: CASSLRQSTGELFF. The DNA for the CDR3 is TGTGCCAGCAGCTTGAGACAGTCCACCGGGGAGCTGTTTTTT.

Remarks on this clone: Germline is not matched at one junction end, which may reflect a read error. The CDR3 here is CASSQGWTSALYEQFF. The CDR3 coding sequence is TGCGCCAGCAGCCAAGGTTGGACTAGCGCCCTTTATGAGCAGTTCTTC. The chain recombines TRBV5-5 with TRBJ2-1, with 9 bases aligning to TRBD2. Germline CDR1 is SGHKS and CDR2 is YYEKEE (reference sequence). The CDR3 covers 16 residues.

Details on this clone: This specimen includes other DNA sequences encoding the same CDR3. CDR3 amino acids: CASRLTSTDTQYF. The CDR3 DNA is TGTGCCAGCCGCTTAACTAGCACAGATACGCAGTATTTT. The chain is built from TRBV27 and TRBJ2-3, with unresolved D. Trimming stripped 8 bases from V and 0 bases from J, with 9 bases between. The germline V gene has CDR1 MNHEY and CDR2 SMNVEV (reference sequence). CDR3 length: 13 residues.

This clone occurred a few times. The chain is built from TRBV4-2 and TRBJ1-3; D unresolved. CDR1 LGHNA and CDR2 YNFKEQ come from the germline V gene. V shed 0 bases and J shed 3 bases, with 12 bases lying between them. The CDR3 has 16 amino acids. The CDR3 bases are TGTGCCAGCAGCCAAGAGTCGGGAACGAGTGGAAACACCATATATTTT. Amino acid sequence: CASSQESGTSGNTIYF.

The gene calls are TRBV18 and TRBJ1-5; TRBD1 might be the D (5 bases). V was shortened by 5 bases and J by 3 bases, with 11 bases between the two germline ends. CDR3 length: 14 amino acids. Germline values: CDR1 KGHSH, CDR2 LQKENI. CDR3 nucleotides: TGTGCCAGCTCAGAGGGACGGAACAATCAGCCCCAGCATTTT. Its translation is CASSEGRNNQPQHF.

This clone was seen more than once but under ten times. The junction shows a germline mismatch at one end, possibly a read error. The chain joins TRBV18 to TRBJ1-2, with 7 bases aligning to TRBD1. CDR3 length: 12 residues. Germline CDR1 reads KGHSH; CDR2 reads LQKENI. The CDR3 region has the DNA TGTGCCAGCTCCCGCGAACAGGGGCCGGGGATCTTC. Protein sequence: CASSREQGPGIF.

This clone has only a few counts. The chain recombines TRBV11-2 with TRBJ2-1; possible D gene TRBD2, 5 bases. CDR1 is SGHAT and CDR2 is FQNNGV in the germline V gene. This CDR3 has 14 residues. With 4 bases removed from V and 7 bases from J, the gap between germline ends came to 14 bases. CDR3 region: CASSSIEGLNEQFF. The DNA for the CDR3 is TGTGCCAGCAGCTCAATTGAGGGTCTTAATGAGCAGTTCTTC.

The V call is TRBV28, the J call TRBJ2-1, with 12 bases that match TRBD2. With 10 bases clipped from V and 9 bases from J, the junction kept 7 bases outside the gene matches. This CDR3 contains 13 residues. From germline, CDR1 is MDHEN and CDR2 SYDVKM. The CDR3, as DNA: TGTGCCACGCCTAGCGGGAGGGCCGGTGAGCAGTTCTTC. Encoded protein: CATPSGRAGEQFF.

This chain uses TRBV9 with TRBJ2-1, with 7 positions matching TRBD1. With V trimmed by 4 bases and J by 0 bases, 4 bases remained unmatched. The CDR3 is 15 amino acids. The V gene's germline CDR1 is SGDLS and CDR2 YYNGEE. CDR3 sequence: CASSTQGSSYNEQFF. The CDR3 DNA is TGTGCCAGCAGCACACAGGGGAGCTCCTACAATGAGCAGTTCTTC.

This clone was seen more than once but under ten times. The chain has TRBV6-5 and TRBJ2-4; 7 bases match TRBD1. The trim removed 6 bases at V and 9 bases at J, leaving 11 bases unmatched. Per the germline V gene, CDR1 is MNHEY and CDR2 is SVGAGI. The CDR3 runs 14 residues. CDR3 in amino acids: CASRPTGQTGIQYF. The CDR3 nucleotides read TGTGCCAGCAGACCGACGGGACAGACCGGCATTCAGTACTTC.

This clone was seen a handful of times. The chain links TRBV7-8 to TRBJ2-3; D remains ambiguous. Germline-derived CDR1 and CDR2 are SGHVS and FQNEAQ. The V end lost 3 bases, the J end lost 1 base, and 8 bases lay between the germline ends. There are 14 residues in the CDR3. The CDR3 sequence is CASSFPSRTDTQYF. The CDR3 nucleotides read TGTGCCAGCAGCTTTCCGAGCCGCACAGATACGCAGTATTTT.

In its sample, this clone was seen a few times. The CDR3 loop is CASSLNSLNTEAFF. In nucleotides, the CDR3 is TGTGCCAGCAGCCTAAACAGTCTGAACACTGAAGCTTTCTTT. The chain combines TRBV28 with TRBJ1-1; no clear D. There are 14 residues in the CDR3. Trimming took 6 bases from V and 0 from J, leaving 11 bases between them. Germline V lookup: CDR1 MDHEN, CDR2 SYDVKM.

This clone was observed a handful of times. V and J are TRBV14 and TRBJ2-5, with TRBD2 matching over 10 bases. Germline-derived CDR1 and CDR2 are SGHDN and FVKESK. CDR3 size: 16 residues. V lost 0 bases to trimming and J lost 4 bases; unmatched junction nucleotides: 5. DNA for the CDR3: TGTGCCAGCAGCCAAGATGCTAGCGGGAGAACAGAGACCCAGTACTTC. Protein: CASSQDASGRTETQYF.

V usage is TRBV7-2 and J usage is TRBJ2-7; D call uncertain. The V and J ends lost 3 bases and 3 bases respectively, with 6 bases between them. CDR1 and CDR2 from the germline V gene are SGHTA and FQGNSA. The CDR3 is 12 residues long. The CDR3 reads CASSFDGYEQYF. The CDR3 DNA is TGTGCCAGCAGCTTTGACGGCTACGAGCAGTACTTC.

This clone was seen only a few times. This chain uses TRBV7-2 with TRBJ1-2; 11 positions agree with TRBD1. The germline gives CDR1 SGHTA, CDR2 FQGNSA. With V trimmed by 4 bases and J by 5 bases, 6 bases remained unmatched. The CDR3 has 15 amino acids. CDR3 residues: CASSYGQGAPYGYTF. The CDR3 DNA sequence: TGTGCCAGCAGCTATGGACAGGGGGCGCCGTATGGCTACACCTTC. The full variable domain, rest sourced from reference TRBV7-2 and TRBJ1-2, is GAGVSQSPSNKVTEKGKDVELRCDPISGHTALYWYRQSLGQGLEFLIYFQGNSAPDKSGLPSDRFSAERTGGSVSTLTIQRTQQEDSAVYLCASSYGQGAPYGYTFGSGTRLTVV.